The 6 T cell receptor beta chains reported below all come from one sample, sequenced in a study of cytomegalovirus exposure and HLA in healthy donors. Sequenced by immunoSEQ multiplex PCR; TCRdb stores in-frame clones only, minus some. The table lists some 150,000 clones, 87% of them singletons. Material: PBMCs. The receptors were gathered from a man in his late teens or twenties in good health and CMV-seropositive.

This clone was seen a single time. The V gene is TRBV6-5, the J gene TRBJ2-5; D is possibly TRBD1 (6 bases). V was pared by 2 bases and J by 6 bases, with 16 bases between. The germline CDR1 and CDR2 sequences are MNHEY and SVGAGI. The CDR3 has 15 residues. This CDR3 is CASSYQTTGSQTQYF. The CDR3 coding sequence is TGTGCCAGCAGTTACCAAACGACAGGCTCACAGACCCAGTACTTC.

The rearrangement joins TRBV27 to TRBJ2-7; possible D gene TRBD1, 6 bases. With 4 bases removed from V and 2 bases from J, the gap between germline ends came to 12 bases. Germline CDR1 reads MNHEY; CDR2 reads SMNVEV (reference sequence). CDR3 size: 14 residues. CDR3 coding DNA: TGTGCCAGCAGTTCAGGGGAAGGGGCCTACGAGCAGTACTTC. It is translated as CASSSGEGAYEQYF.

The genes are TRBV6-1 and TRBJ1-1, with D possibly being TRBD1 (5 bases). Germline V gives CDR1 MNHNS, CDR2 SASEGT. The CDR3 sequence is 13 residues long. V was clipped by 3 bases and J by 4 bases, with 9 bases between them. The CDR3 nucleotides are TGTGCCAGCAGTGAGGAGGGGAGCACTGAAGCTTTCTTT. Amino acids: CASSEEGSTEAFF.

V and J are TRBV6-1 and TRBJ2-1; 7 bases are a match to TRBD1. The germline V gene has CDR1 MNHNS and CDR2 SASEGT. The V and J ends lost 1 base and 8 bases, in that order; junction bases with no gene match: 14. The CDR3 totals 17 residues. The CDR3 loop is CASSEGVGTDSIHEQFF. CDR3 nucleotides: TGTGCCAGCAGTGAAGGGGTCGGGACAGACTCTATCCATGAGCAGTTCTTC.

The genes are TRBV19 and TRBJ1-1; 8 nucleotides line up with TRBD1. The ends lost 2 bases at V and 2 bases at J; junction bases unmatched: 10. The CDR3 sequence is 17 residues long. Looked up from germline, CDR1 is LNHDA and CDR2 is SQIVND (reference sequence). Here the CDR3 reads CASSIPGQADFNTEAFF. In DNA form, the CDR3 reads TGTGCCAGTAGTATACCGGGACAGGCAGACTTTAACACTGAAGCTTTCTTT.

In nucleotides, the CDR3 is TGTGCCAGCAGTCTGAGACAGGGGAGAGGTGAAAAACTGTTTTTT. Protein product: CASSLRQGRGEKLFF. This chain connects TRBV25-1 to TRBJ1-4; 8 bases align to TRBD1. Germline-derived CDR1 and CDR2 are MGHDK and SYGVNS. The trim removed 5 bases at V and 7 bases at J, leaving 9 bases unmatched. This CDR3 has 15 amino acids.